This entry lists 8 T cell receptor beta chains sequenced from one sample in a study of vaccination effects on CD4 cells after COVID-19. Antigen-specific CD4+ T cells were expanded (with viral peptide pools) by the ViraFEST assay ahead of sequencing. Cultured cells yielded isolated CD4+ T cells after 10 days. Neither prior SARS-CoV-2 infection nor positive nucleocapsid antibodies were present in the vaccine recipients. No cognate antigen is known for these TCRs. Clones were sequenced by immunoSEQ multiplex PCR, and TCRdb holds only the in-frame ones, with some missing. The table lists roughly 35,000 clones, around three quarters of them singletons. Sequenced material: CD4+ T cells from PBMCs cultured with HCoV-OC43 spike peptides, taken before COVID-19 vaccination. The subset here: HCoV-OC43 spike overlapping peptide pool stimulation. These receptors were collected from a human donor who received a COVID-19 vaccine.

The V and J genes are TRBV12-3 or TRBV12-4 and TRBJ1-2; D gene unclear. The CDR3 is 13 residues long. The V gene lost 3 bases and the J gene lost 0 bases, with 5 bases spanning the gap. DNA of the CDR3: TGTGCCAGCAGTTTCAAGTCTAACTATGGCTACACCTTC. This sequence encodes CASSFKSNYGYTF.

This rearrangement joins TRBV11-3 to TRBJ2-2, with D hard to call. The CDR3 covers 13 residues. Germline-derived CDR1 and CDR2 are SGHNT and YENEEA. The V end was cut by 3 bases, the J end by 5 bases, with 7 bases between. CDR3 region: CASSFLGTGELFF. Here the CDR3 DNA reads TGTGCCAGCAGCTTTTTGGGTACCGGGGAGCTGTTTTTT.

The V gene is TRBV14, the J gene TRBJ2-1; 10 nucleotides match TRBD1. Germline assignment: CDR1 SGHDN and CDR2 FVKESK. This CDR3 has 15 residues. With V trimmed by 1 base and J by 3 bases, 0 bases remained unmatched. The CDR3 nucleotides read TGTGCCAGCAGCCAAGGGACAGGGGGCTACAATGAGCAGTTCTTC. Its protein product is CASSQGTGGYNEQFF.

The chain joins TRBV2 to TRBJ1-4; no reliable D call. Looked up from germline, CDR1 is SNHLY and CDR2 is FYNNEI. Trimming took 6 bases from V and 7 from J, leaving 15 bases between them. This CDR3 has 14 residues. CDR3: CASRGPAAGEKLFF. As DNA, the CDR3 is TGTGCCAGCAGGGGCCCCGCTGCGGGTGAAAAACTGTTTTTT.

J is TRBJ2-7 and V is TRBV18; either TRBD1 or TRBD2 may fit D (6 bases each). The V gene's germline CDR1 is KGHSH and CDR2 LQKENI. The germline V and J ends were trimmed by 5 bases and 7 bases, with 18 bases remaining between them. This CDR3 is built from 14 residues. The CDR3 region has the DNA TGTGCCAGCTCAGCTGGGTCGAAAGGGGGGGAGCAGTACTTC. Translation: CASSAGSKGGEQYF.

The V call is TRBV7-8, the J call TRBJ1-2; the match to TRBD1 covers 10 bases. CDR1 is SGHVS, CDR2 FQNEAQ, per germline. J gave up 7 bases and V 5 bases, and 10 bases lay outside the gene matches. CDR3 length: 15 residues. CDR3 coding DNA: TGTGCCAGCAGCCCCAACAGACAGGGGGCCTCTGGCTACACCTTC. It encodes CASSPNRQGASGYTF. Variable domain in full (rest from reference TRBV7-8 and TRBJ1-2): GAGVSQSPRYKVAKRGQDVALRCDPISGHVSLFWYQQALGQGPEFLTYFQNEAQLDKSGLPSDRFFAERPEGSVSTLKIQRTQQEDSAVYLCASSPNRQGASGYTFGSGTRLTVV.

This clone was recorded once. The rearrangement links TRBV5-4 to TRBJ1-1; 7 nucleotides align to TRBD1. Germline V lookup: CDR1 SGHNT, CDR2 YYREEE (reference sequence). The CDR3 length is 16 residues. The V segment lost 4 bases and the J segment 0 bases; nucleotides outside the gene matches: 9. The CDR3 sequence is CASSPGTASMNTEAFF. The CDR3 DNA reads TGTGCCAGCAGCCCCGGGACAGCCTCAATGAACACTGAAGCTTTCTTT.

This chain links TRBV6-2 or TRBV6-3 with TRBJ1-6; D is ambiguous. The CDR3 length is 12 residues. Per the germline V gene, CDR1 is MNHEY and CDR2 is SVGEGT. Trimming stripped 6 bases from V and 7 bases from J, with 7 bases between. Here the CDR3 DNA reads TGTGCCAGCAGCTTCGGGAATTCACCCCTCCACTTT. This gives the protein CASSFGNSPLHF.